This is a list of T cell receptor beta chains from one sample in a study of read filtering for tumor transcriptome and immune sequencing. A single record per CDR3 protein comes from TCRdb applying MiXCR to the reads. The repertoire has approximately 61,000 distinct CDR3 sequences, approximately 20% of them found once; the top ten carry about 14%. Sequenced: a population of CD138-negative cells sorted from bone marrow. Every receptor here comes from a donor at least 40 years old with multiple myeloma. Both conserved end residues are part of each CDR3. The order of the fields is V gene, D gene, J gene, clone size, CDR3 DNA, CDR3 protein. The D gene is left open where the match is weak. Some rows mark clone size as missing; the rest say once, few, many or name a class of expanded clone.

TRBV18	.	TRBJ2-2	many	TGTGCCAGCTCACCACCGAACAGGGATACCGGGGAGCTGTTTTTT	CASSPPNRDTGELFF
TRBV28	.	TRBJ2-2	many	TGTGCCAGCAGTTTATTCCCTACAGGGCTGAACACCGGGGAGCTGTTTTTT	CASSLFPTGLNTGELFF
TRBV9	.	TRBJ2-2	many	TGTGCCAGCAGCGACCATAATTACCGGAAGAACACCGGGGAGCTGTTTTTT	CASSDHNYRKNTGELFF
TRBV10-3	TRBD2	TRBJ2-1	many	TGTGCCACCCGGCCCTTAGCGGGAAAAGGGAATGAGCAGTTCTTC	CATRPLAGKGNEQFF
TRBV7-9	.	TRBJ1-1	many	TGTGCCAGCAGCTTAAAAGGCGTCACTGAAGCTTTCTTT	CASSLKGVTEAFF
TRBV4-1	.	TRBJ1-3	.	TGCACCAGCAGCCAGACCCAGGTTAGCTCTGGAAACACCAAATATTTT	CTSSQTQVSSGNTKYF
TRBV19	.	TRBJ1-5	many	TGTGCCAGTAGTATCTCCAGGGGAGGATATCAGCCCCAGCATTTT	CASSISRGGYQPQHF
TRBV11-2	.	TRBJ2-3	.	TGTGCCAGCAGCCAAGGAGGCTCAGGGCGGTACACAGATACGCAGTATTTT	CASSQGGSGRYTDTQYF
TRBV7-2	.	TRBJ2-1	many	TGTGCCAGCAGCTCCGGGCTAGCTTTCGGCAATGAGCAGTTCTTC	CASSSGLAFGNEQFF
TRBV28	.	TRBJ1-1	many	TGTGCCAGCAGTTCGAGGACCTCGAGGACTGAAGCTTTCTTT	CASSSRTSRTEAFF